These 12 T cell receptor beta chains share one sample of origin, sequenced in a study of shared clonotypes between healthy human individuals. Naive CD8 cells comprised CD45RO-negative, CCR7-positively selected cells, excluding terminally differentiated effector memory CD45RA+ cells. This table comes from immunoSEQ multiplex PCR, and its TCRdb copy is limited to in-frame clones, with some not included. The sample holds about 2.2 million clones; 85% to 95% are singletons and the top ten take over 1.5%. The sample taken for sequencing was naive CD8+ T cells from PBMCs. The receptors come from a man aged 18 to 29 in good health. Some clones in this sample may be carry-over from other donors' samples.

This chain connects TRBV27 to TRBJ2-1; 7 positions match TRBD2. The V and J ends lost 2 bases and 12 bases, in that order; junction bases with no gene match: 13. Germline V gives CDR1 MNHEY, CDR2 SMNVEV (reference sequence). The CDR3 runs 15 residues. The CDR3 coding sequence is TGTGCCAGCAGTTTAAGTGTCGGGGCGACGGGGGGGCAGTTCTTC. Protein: CASSLSVGATGGQFF.

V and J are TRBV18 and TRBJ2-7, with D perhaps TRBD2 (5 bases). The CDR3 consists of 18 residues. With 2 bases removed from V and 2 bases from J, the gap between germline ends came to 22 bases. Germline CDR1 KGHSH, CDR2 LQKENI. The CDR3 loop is CASSPIEVQRVEAYEQYF. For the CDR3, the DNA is TGTGCCAGCTCACCAATTGAGGTACAGAGGGTTGAGGCCTACGAGCAGTACTTC.

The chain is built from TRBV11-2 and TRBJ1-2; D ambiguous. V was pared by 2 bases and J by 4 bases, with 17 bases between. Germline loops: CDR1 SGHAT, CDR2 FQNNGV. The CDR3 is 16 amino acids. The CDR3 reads CASSLLPTRLPYGYTF. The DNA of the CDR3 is TGTGCCAGCAGCTTACTTCCGACCAGGCTTCCCTATGGCTACACCTTC.

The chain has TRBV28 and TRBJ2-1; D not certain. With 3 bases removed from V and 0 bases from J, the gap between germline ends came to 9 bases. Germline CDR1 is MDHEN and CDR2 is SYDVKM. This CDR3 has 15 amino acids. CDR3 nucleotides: TGTGCCAGCAGTTTCGGCAGTAGCTCCTACAATGAGCAGTTCTTC. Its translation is CASSFGSSSYNEQFF.

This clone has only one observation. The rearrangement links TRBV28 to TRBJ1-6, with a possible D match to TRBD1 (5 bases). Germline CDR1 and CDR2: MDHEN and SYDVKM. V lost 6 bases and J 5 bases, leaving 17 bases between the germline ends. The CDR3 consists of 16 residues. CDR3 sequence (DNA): TGTGCCAGCAGGTCGACAGTCATGGCAGATAATTCACCCCTCCACTTT. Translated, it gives CASRSTVMADNSPLHF.

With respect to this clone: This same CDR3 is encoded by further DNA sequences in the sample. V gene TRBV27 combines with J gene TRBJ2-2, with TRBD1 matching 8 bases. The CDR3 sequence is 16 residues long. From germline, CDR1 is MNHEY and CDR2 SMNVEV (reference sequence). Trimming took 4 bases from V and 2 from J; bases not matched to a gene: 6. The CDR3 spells CASSSQGALNTGELFF. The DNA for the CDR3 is TGTGCCAGCAGTTCCCAGGGGGCCTTAAACACCGGGGAGCTGTTTTTT.

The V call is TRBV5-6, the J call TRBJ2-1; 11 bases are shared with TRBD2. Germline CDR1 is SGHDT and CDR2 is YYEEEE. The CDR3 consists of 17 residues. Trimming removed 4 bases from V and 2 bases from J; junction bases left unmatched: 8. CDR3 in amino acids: CASSLVSGRAPYNEQFF. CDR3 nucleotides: TGTGCCAGCAGCCTAGTTAGCGGGAGGGCCCCCTACAATGAGCAGTTCTTC.

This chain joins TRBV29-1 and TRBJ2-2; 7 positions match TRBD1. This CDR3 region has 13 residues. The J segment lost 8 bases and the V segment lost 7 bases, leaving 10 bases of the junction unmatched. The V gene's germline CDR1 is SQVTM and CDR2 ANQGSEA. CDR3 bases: TGCAGCGCCAGGACAGGTGGAGTTGGGGAGCTGTTTTTT. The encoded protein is CSARTGGVGELFF.

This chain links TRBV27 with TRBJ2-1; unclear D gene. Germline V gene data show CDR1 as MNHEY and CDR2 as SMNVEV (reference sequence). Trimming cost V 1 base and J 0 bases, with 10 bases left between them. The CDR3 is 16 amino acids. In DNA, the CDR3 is TGTGCCAGCAGTTTATTCGGCCCGAGCTCCTACAATGAGCAGTTCTTC. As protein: CASSLFGPSSYNEQFF.

The DNA of the CDR3 is TGTGCCAGAAGCATATCCGGGACAGACGGTTATAGCAATCAGCCCCAGCATTTT. Translating gives CARSISGTDGYSNQPQHF. The chain has TRBV5-3 and TRBJ1-5; TRBD1 matches 7 bases. TRBV5-3 is marked as an open reading frame, function uncertain. This CDR3 contains 18 residues. V shed 4 bases and J 0 bases; nucleotides not matched to a gene: 13.

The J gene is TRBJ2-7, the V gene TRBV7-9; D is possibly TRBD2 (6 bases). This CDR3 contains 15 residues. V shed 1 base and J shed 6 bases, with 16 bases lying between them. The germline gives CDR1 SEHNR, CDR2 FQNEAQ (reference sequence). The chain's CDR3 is CASSLVGQGGREQYF. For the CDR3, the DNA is TGTGCCAGCAGCTTAGTTGGCCAGGGAGGTCGCGAGCAGTACTTC.

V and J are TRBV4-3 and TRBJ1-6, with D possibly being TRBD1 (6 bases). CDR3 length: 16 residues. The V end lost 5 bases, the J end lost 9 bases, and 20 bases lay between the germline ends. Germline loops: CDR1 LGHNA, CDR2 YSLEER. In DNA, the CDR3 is TGCGCCAGCAGCGCTCTCGGGGGCAGGGCGCCTTCACCCCTCCACTTT. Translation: CASSALGGRAPSPLHF.